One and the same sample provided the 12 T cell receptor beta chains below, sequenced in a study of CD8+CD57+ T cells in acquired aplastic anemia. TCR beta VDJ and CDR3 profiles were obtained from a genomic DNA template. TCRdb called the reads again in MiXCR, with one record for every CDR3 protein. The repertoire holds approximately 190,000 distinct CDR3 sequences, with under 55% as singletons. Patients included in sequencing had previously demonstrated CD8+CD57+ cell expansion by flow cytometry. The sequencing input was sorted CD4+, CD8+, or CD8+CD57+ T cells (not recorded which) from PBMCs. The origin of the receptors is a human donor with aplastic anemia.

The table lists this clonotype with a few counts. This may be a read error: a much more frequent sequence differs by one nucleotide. The CDR3 coding sequence is TGTGCCAGCAGCTTAGTGTTCGACGAGCAGTACTTC. This gives the protein CASSLVFDEQYF. V is TRBV7-8 and J is TRBJ2-7, with D hard to call. The CDR3 is made up of 12 amino acids. Germline V lookup: CDR1 SGHVS, CDR2 FQNEAQ. V gave up 1 base and J gave up 5 bases, with 6 bases separating them.

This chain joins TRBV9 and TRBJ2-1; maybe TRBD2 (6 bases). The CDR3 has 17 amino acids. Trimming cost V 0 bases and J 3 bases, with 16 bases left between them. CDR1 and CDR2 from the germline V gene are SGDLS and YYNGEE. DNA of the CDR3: TGTGCCAGCAGCGTAGGATCTGGAGGGCAGAACTACAATGAGCAGTTCTTC. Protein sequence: CASSVGSGGQNYNEQFF.

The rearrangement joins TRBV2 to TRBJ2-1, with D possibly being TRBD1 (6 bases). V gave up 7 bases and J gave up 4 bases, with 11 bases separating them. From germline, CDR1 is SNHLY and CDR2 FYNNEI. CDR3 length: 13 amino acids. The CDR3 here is CASKGTNYNEQFF. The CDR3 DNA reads TGTGCCAGCAAAGGGACAAATTACAATGAGCAGTTCTTC.

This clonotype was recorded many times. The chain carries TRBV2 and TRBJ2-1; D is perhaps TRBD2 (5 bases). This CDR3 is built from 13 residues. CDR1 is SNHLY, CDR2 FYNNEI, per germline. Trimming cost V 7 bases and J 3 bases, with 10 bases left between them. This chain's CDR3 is CASIWTGYNEQFF. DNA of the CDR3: TGTGCCAGCATATGGACTGGCTACAATGAGCAGTTCTTC.

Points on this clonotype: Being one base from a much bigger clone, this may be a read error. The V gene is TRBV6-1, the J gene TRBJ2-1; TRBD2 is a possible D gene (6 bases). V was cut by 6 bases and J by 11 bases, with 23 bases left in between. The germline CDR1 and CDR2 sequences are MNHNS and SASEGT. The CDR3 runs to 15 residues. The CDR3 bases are TGTGCCAGCAGGAGGGGAGGACCCCTGGCGATTCAGCAGTTCTTC. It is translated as CASRRGGPLAIQQFF.

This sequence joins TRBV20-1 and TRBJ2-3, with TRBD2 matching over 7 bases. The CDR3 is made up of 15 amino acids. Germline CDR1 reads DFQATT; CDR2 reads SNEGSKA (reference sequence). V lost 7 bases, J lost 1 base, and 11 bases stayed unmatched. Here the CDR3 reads CSVRGGTSGTDTQYF. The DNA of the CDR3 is TGCAGTGTTAGGGGCGGAACTAGCGGCACAGATACGCAGTATTTT.

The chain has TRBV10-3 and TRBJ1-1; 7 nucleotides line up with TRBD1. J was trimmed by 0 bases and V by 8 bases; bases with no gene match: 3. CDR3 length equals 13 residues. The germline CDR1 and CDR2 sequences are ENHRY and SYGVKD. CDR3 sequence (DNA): TGTGCCATCCAACAGGGGTTGAACACTGAAGCTTTCTTT. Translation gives CAIQQGLNTEAFF.

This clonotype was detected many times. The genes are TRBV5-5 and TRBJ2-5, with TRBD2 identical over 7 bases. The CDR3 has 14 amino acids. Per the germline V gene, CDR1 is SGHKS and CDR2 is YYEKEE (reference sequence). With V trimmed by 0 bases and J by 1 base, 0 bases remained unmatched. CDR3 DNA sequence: TGTGCCAGCAGCTTGGCGGGGGGCCAAGAGACCCAGTACTTC. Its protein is CASSLAGGQETQYF. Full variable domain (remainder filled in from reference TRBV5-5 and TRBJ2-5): DAGVTQSPTHLIKTRGQQVTLRCSPISGHKSVSWYQQVLGQGPQFIFQYYEKEERGRGNFPDRFSARQFPNYSSELNVNALLLGDSALYLCASSLAGGQETQYFGPGTRLLVL.

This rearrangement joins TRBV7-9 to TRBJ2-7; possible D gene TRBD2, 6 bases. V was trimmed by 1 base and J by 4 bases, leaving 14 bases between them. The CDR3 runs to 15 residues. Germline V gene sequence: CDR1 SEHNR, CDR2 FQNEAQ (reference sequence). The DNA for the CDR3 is TGTGCCAGCAGCTTAGGGTCGGGGGTGGAGTACGAGCAGTACTTC. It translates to CASSLGSGVEYEQYF.

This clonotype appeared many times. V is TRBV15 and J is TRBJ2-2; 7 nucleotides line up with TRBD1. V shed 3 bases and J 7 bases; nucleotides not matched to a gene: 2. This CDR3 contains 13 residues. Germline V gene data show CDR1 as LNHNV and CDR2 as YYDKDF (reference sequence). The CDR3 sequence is CATSRRTGGELFF. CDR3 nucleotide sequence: TGTGCCACCAGCAGGCGGACAGGCGGGGAGCTGTTTTTT. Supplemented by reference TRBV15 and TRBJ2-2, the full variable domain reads DAMVIQNPRYQVTQFGKPVTLSCSQTLNHNVMYWYQQKSSQAPKLLFHYYDKDFNNEADTPDNFQSRRPNTSFCFLDIRSPGLGDTAMYLCATSRRTGGELFFGEGSRLTVL.

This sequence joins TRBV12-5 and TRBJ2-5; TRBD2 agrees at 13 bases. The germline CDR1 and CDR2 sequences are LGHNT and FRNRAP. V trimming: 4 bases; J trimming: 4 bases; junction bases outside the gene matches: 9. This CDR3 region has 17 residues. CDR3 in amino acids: CASGWGGTSGTGETQYF. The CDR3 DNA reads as TGTGCTAGTGGTTGGGGGGGGACTAGCGGGACAGGAGAGACCCAGTACTTC.

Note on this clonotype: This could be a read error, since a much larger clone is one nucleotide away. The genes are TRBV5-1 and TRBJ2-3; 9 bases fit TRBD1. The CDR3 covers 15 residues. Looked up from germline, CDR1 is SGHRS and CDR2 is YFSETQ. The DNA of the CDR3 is TGCGCCAGCAGCCGACAGGGGGAATACACAGATACGCAGTCTTTT. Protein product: CASSRQGEYTDTQSF.